This TCR beta chain was obtained from a study of identical twins. To note about this clonotype: Antigen unknown.

Per germline, CDR1 SGHKS and CDR2 YYEKEE (reference sequence). This CDR3 has 15 amino acids. J was trimmed by 2 bases and V by 2 bases; bases with no gene match: 3. Each CDR3 protein is one row after TCRdb ran MiXCR on the 5' RACE reads. The sample lists 1.5 million to 2 million distinct CDR3 sequences; roughly 35% were seen once. Among all donors, each was a healthy Caucasian. General observations from the study: Modeled out-of-frame TCR alpha sharing in monozygotic twins fell below observed levels. For cord blood, abundant beta clonotypes had fewer insertions, unlike memory repertoires, which showed none. Without tracking the same donors, conclusions rested on cross-sectional statistical analysis.

The sample taken for sequencing was cord blood. The J gene is TRBJ2-5, the V gene TRBV5-5, with 10 bases lining up with TRBD2. The source is a newborn girl in good health. In nucleotides, the CDR3 is TGTGCCAGCAGCTTACTAGCGGGACATCAAGAGACCCAGTACTTC. Amino acid sequence: CASSLLAGHQETQYF.